This is a list of T cell receptor beta chains from one sample in a study of blood T cell repertoires in COVID-19. TCRdb keeps only in-frame clones here, not all; method: immunoSEQ multiplex PCR. The profile covers some 130,000 clones, with roughly 80% appearing a single time and approximately 11% taken by the ten largest. Sequencing was done on a sample of peripheral blood. The receptors were gathered from a man aged 55 to 70 who had recovered from COVID-19. CDR3s include the opening cysteine and the closing phenylalanine or tryptophan. D genes are given only for firm matches. Clone size appears in some rows only: once, few, many, or a class for an expanded clone.

d_gene	abundance	j_gene	len	v_gene	CDR3nt	CDR3aa
TRBD1	few	TRBJ1-3	15	TRBV7-2	TGTGCCAGCAGCCGCGGCAGGGGGCCTGGAAACACCATATATTTT	CASSRGRGPGNTIYF
TRBD1	few	TRBJ2-5	14	TRBV7-2	TGTGCCAGCAGCCCGGACAGGGATCAAGAGACCCAGTACTTC	CASSPDRDQETQYF
TRBD1	-	TRBJ2-3	14	TRBV11-3	TGTGCCAGCAGCTTCGGGACAGAGATCGATACGCAGTATTTT	CASSFGTEIDTQYF
TRBD1	-	TRBJ1-2	14	TRBV7-2	TGTGCCAGCAGCTTAGGAGGGGGCGCACGGGGCTACACCTTC	CASSLGGGARGYTF
TRBD2	once	TRBJ2-2	16	TRBV6-5	TGTGCCAGCAGTTGGGAGGGACGGGGGAACACCGGGGAGCTGTTTTTT	CASSWEGRGNTGELFF
-	-	TRBJ1-1	16	TRBV5-4	TGTGCCAGCAGCTTGGGGGCTGGGGGGATGAACACTGAAGCTTTCTTT	CASSLGAGGMNTEAFF
-	-	TRBJ2-1	14	TRBV24-1	TGTGCCACCCGTGCACAAGGGGTAAACAATGAGCAGTTCTTC	CATRAQGVNNEQFF
TRBD1	once	TRBJ2-7	12	TRBV29-1	TGCAGCGCTCGGACAGGCCAATACGAGCAGTACTTC	CSARTGQYEQYF
-	-	TRBJ1-1	15	TRBV21-1	TGTGCCAGCAGCAAACTTGGACAGGCGCAAACTGAAGCTTTCTTT	CASSKLGQAQTEAFF
-	-	TRBJ2-2	13	TRBV28	TGTGCCAGCCGGAGCGGAAGAACCGGGGAGCTGTTTTTT	CASRSGRTGELFF
-	-	TRBJ2-2	14	TRBV6-5	TGTGCCAGCAGGCCTACAGGGAATCCCGGGGAGCTGTTTTTT	CASRPTGNPGELFF
-	-	TRBJ2-7	12	TRBV5-6	TGTGCCAGCAGCTTGTCAATCTACGAGCAGTACTTC	CASSLSIYEQYF
TRBD1	-	TRBJ2-1	14	TRBV24-1	TGTGCCACCAGTGAGCCCAGGGGGAATGAAGAGCAGTTCTTC	CATSEPRGNEEQFF
-	few	TRBJ1-3	12	TRBV29-1	TGCAGCGTCGTGTCCTCTGGAAACACCATATATTTT	CSVVSSGNTIYF
-	-	TRBJ1-2	14	TRBV7-2	TGTGCCAGCAACTTAAACCGGGGTACTCGGGGCTACACCTTC	CASNLNRGTRGYTF
TRBD2	once	TRBJ2-2	12	TRBV29-1	TGCAGCGTTGGACTAGCGGGGGGTCGGCTGTTTTTT	CSVGLAGGRLFF
TRBD1	-	TRBJ1-2	16	TRBV19	TGTGCCAGTAGTCAGGCGGACAGGGGGCAAAGCGGTGGCTACACCTTC	CASSQADRGQSGGYTF
TRBD2	-	TRBJ2-1	15	TRBV7-6	TGTGCCAGCAGCTTAGAGGCGGGGGGGCGACATGAGCAGTTCTTC	CASSLEAGGRHEQFF
TRBD1	many	TRBJ1-4	16	TRBV28	TGTGCCAGCAGTTTACCACAGGGGGCAACTAATGAAAAACTGTTTTTT	CASSLPQGATNEKLFF
TRBD1	-	TRBJ2-6	18	TRBV19	TGTGCCAGTAGTATAGAAGGCAGGGGGCAGGGAGGGGCCAACGTCCTGACTTTC	CASSIEGRGQGGANVLTF
TRBD1	-	TRBJ1-4	15	TRBV4-1	TGCGCCAGCAGCCACATACAGGGGGCGGAAGAAAAACTGTTTTTT	CASSHIQGAEEKLFF
TRBD2	-	TRBJ2-1	19	TRBV10-3	TGTGCCATCAGCCCCTCCGGGACTAGCGAGAAGAGCTCCTACAATGAGCAGTTCTTC	CAISPSGTSEKSSYNEQFF
-	-	TRBJ2-6	16	TRBV19	TGTGCCAGTAGCATACAGGCTGGCTCTGGGGCCAACGTCCTGACTTTC	CASSIQAGSGANVLTF
-	-	TRBJ1-5	12	TRBV3-1/TRBV3-2	TGTGCCAGCAGCCACCTCGATCAGCCCCAGCATTTT	CASSHLDQPQHF
TRBD2	-	TRBJ2-7	15	TRBV5-1	TGCGCCAGCAGCCCGACTAGCGGGGGCTCCTACGAGCAGTACTTC	CASSPTSGGSYEQYF
-	-	TRBJ1-6	13	TRBV4-2	TGTGCCAGCAGCAGGGGTGAAAATTCACCCCTCCACTTT	CASSRGENSPLHF
TRBD1	few	TRBJ2-7	14	TRBV28	TGTGCCAGCAGTTTCTATCAGGGGGCGTACGAGCAGTACTTC	CASSFYQGAYEQYF
TRBD1	-	TRBJ2-2	15	TRBV4-1	TGCGCCAGCAGCCAAGAGGACAGGGCGACCGGGGAGCTGTTTTTT	CASSQEDRATGELFF
TRBD1	-	TRBJ1-6	13	TRBV30	TGTGCCTGGACAAGACAGGGATCTTCACCCCTCCACTTT	CAWTRQGSSPLHF
-	-	TRBJ2-7	15	TRBV3-1/TRBV3-2	TGTGCCAGCAGCCAAGTCCGGACTAACTCCTACGAGCAGTACTTC	CASSQVRTNSYEQYF
-	-	TRBJ1-4	14	TRBV2	TGTGCCAGCCGGTCCCGGGAAGAGGATGAAAAACTGTTTTTT	CASRSREEDEKLFF
-	many	TRBJ2-5	15	TRBV5-1	TGCGCCAGCAGCTTGGCCCCAACTAGTGAGGAGACCCAGTACTTC	CASSLAPTSEETQYF
TRBD2	-	TRBJ2-3	16	TRBV25-1	TGTGCCAGCAGTGATTCCTCGGGACTAGCGACAGATACGCAGTATTTT	CASSDSSGLATDTQYF
-	-	TRBJ2-7	15	TRBV3-1/TRBV3-2	TGTGCCAGCAGCCAAGCCGTCGGGAGCTCCTACGAGCAGTACTTC	CASSQAVGSSYEQYF
-	-	TRBJ1-2	16	TRBV6-2/TRBV6-3	TGTGCCAGCAGTCCCCTTTCAGGACTCTCTAACTATGGCTACACCTTC	CASSPLSGLSNYGYTF
-	-	TRBJ2-7	15	TRBV7-2	TGTGCCAGCAGCTTAGTAGGTCAGGGGTACTACGAGCAGTACTTC	CASSLVGQGYYEQYF
-	-	TRBJ1-2	12	TRBV28	TGTGCCAGCAGCGAGCCCCCAGGTGGCTACACCTTC	CASSEPPGGYTF
-	-	TRBJ1-1	16	TRBV7-2	TGTGCCAGCAGCTTAGATGGGGCGCTTAAGAACACTGAAGCTTTCTTT	CASSLDGALKNTEAFF
-	-	TRBJ2-7	14	TRBV28	TGTGCCAGCAGTTTAGGGAGGGGGGACTACGAGCAGTACTTC	CASSLGRGDYEQYF
-	-	TRBJ1-5	14	TRBV18	TGTGCCAGCTCACCTCGCCATGGGGGGCAGCCCCAGCATTTT	CASSPRHGGQPQHF
-	-	TRBJ2-7	12	TRBV12-3/TRBV12-4	TGTGCCAGCAGACAACGGGTCAACGAGCAGTACTTC	CASRQRVNEQYF
-	-	TRBJ1-6	14	TRBV27	TGTGCCAGTCCTGGGGAGGGAAATAATTCACCCCTCCACTTT	CASPGEGNNSPLHF
-	-	TRBJ2-7	15	TRBV7-3	TGTGCCAGCAGCTTATCTGGGGGAGGGGGCTACGAGCAGTACTTC	CASSLSGGGGYEQYF
-	-	TRBJ2-3	15	TRBV9	TGTGCCAGCAGCGTGAACGGGGGATACACAGATACGCAGTATTTT	CASSVNGGYTDTQYF
-	once	TRBJ2-3	13	TRBV7-8	TGTGCCAGCAGCACCCAGGGCACAGATACGCAGTATTTT	CASSTQGTDTQYF
-	-	TRBJ1-3	18	TRBV4-3	TGCGCCAGCAGCCAAGATTTGGCAGGGGAGGGGGCTGGAAACACCATATATTTT	CASSQDLAGEGAGNTIYF
-	-	TRBJ2-7	13	TRBV7-9	TGTGCCAGCAGCTTAGCGGGAGCGCCCGAGCAGTACTTC	CASSLAGAPEQYF
TRBD1	-	TRBJ2-7	21	TRBV6-2/TRBV6-3	TGTGCCAGCAGTTATCTTCGGGAGGGACAGGGGGCGGTGAGACGGACCTACGAGCAGTACTTC	CASSYLREGQGAVRRTYEQYF
TRBD1	-	TRBJ1-2	11	TRBV2	TGTGCCAGCAGGACAGGGAAGGGCTACACCTTC	CASRTGKGYTF
TRBD2	-	TRBJ2-1	15	TRBV28	TGTGCCAGCAGTAACCCGGGACTATACTACAATGAGCAGTTCTTC	CASSNPGLYYNEQFF
TRBD2	-	TRBJ2-3	16	TRBV11-2	TGTGCCAGCAGCTTAGGGGACTATCCCCACACAGATACGCAGTATTTT	CASSLGDYPHTDTQYF
-	-	TRBJ2-1	15	TRBV5-5	TGTGCCAGCAGCCCCGGGACTGGGGGGTACAATGAGCAGTTCTTC	CASSPGTGGYNEQFF
-	few	TRBJ2-3	13	TRBV2	TGTGCCAGCAGTACGGGAATCACAGATACGCAGTATTTT	CASSTGITDTQYF
TRBD1	-	TRBJ1-5	15	TRBV3-1/TRBV3-2	TGTGCCAGCAGCCAAGATGGGACAGGGGCGCAGCCCCAGCATTTT	CASSQDGTGAQPQHF
-	-	TRBJ1-5	13	TRBV24-1	TGTGCCACCAGTTTTAATAGCAATCAGCCCCAGCATTTT	CATSFNSNQPQHF
TRBD1	-	TRBJ2-7	15	TRBV7-8	TGTGCCAGCAGCTCCCCGACAGGGGCGCCCTACGAGCAGTACTTC	CASSSPTGAPYEQYF